The clone carrying this T cell receptor (beta chain) was counted ten times or more. These data are taken from a study of Graves' ophthalmopathy and Graves' hyperthyroidism. Study-level background: Before any treatment was given, at initial diagnosis, peripheral blood was collected.

The authors amplified TCR beta CDR3 regions, and they did so from RNA transcripts for repertoire sequencing. The first round was an RT-PCR with HTBI primers, and the second round was a multiplex PCR. TCRdb re-called the multiplex PCR reads through MiXCR, storing one row per CDR3 protein. The table includes roughly 410,000 distinct CDR3 sequences, 15% detected once. The CDR3 sequence is 15 residues long. In germline, CDR1 is SGHTA, CDR2 FQGNSA. V lost 4 bases, J lost 3 bases, and 15 bases lay in between. The chain recombines TRBV7-2 with TRBJ1-1; possible D gene TRBD1, 5 bases. The origin of this receptor is a young woman with stable Graves' hyperthyroidism. Sequenced material: peripheral blood. CDR3 protein: CASSSQVGRDTEAFF. CDR3 DNA sequence: TGTGCCAGCAGCTCACAGGTCGGCAGGGACACTGAAGCTTTCTTT.